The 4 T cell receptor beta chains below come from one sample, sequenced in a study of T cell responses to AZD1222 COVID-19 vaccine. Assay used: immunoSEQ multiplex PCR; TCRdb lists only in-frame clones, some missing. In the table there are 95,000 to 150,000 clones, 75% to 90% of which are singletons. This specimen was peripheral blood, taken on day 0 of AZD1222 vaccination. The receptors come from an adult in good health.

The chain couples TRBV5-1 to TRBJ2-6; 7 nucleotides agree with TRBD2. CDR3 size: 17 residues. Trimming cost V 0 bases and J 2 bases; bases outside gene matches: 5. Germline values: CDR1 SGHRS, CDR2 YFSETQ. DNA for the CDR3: TGCGCCAGCAGCTTGGCGGGAGGTGCTACTGGGGCCAACGTCCTGACTTTC. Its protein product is CASSLAGGATGANVLTF.

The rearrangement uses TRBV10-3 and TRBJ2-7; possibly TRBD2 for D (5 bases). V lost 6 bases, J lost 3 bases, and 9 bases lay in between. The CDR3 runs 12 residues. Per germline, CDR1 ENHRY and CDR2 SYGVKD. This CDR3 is CAISEGSYEQYF. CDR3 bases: TGTGCCATCAGCGAGGGTAGCTACGAGCAGTACTTC.

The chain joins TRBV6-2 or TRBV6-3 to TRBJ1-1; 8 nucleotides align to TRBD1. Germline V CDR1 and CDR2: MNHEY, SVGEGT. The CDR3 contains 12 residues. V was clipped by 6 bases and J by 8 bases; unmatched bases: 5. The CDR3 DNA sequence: TGTGCCAGCAGCATCCGGACAGGGGAAGCTTTCTTT. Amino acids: CASSIRTGEAFF.

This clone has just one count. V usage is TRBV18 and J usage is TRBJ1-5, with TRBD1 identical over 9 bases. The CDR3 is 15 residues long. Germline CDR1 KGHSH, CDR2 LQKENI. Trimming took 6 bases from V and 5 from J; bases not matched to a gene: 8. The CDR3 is CASSPGTGHYQPQHF. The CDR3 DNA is TGTGCCAGCTCTCCCGGGACAGGGCATTATCAGCCCCAGCATTTT.